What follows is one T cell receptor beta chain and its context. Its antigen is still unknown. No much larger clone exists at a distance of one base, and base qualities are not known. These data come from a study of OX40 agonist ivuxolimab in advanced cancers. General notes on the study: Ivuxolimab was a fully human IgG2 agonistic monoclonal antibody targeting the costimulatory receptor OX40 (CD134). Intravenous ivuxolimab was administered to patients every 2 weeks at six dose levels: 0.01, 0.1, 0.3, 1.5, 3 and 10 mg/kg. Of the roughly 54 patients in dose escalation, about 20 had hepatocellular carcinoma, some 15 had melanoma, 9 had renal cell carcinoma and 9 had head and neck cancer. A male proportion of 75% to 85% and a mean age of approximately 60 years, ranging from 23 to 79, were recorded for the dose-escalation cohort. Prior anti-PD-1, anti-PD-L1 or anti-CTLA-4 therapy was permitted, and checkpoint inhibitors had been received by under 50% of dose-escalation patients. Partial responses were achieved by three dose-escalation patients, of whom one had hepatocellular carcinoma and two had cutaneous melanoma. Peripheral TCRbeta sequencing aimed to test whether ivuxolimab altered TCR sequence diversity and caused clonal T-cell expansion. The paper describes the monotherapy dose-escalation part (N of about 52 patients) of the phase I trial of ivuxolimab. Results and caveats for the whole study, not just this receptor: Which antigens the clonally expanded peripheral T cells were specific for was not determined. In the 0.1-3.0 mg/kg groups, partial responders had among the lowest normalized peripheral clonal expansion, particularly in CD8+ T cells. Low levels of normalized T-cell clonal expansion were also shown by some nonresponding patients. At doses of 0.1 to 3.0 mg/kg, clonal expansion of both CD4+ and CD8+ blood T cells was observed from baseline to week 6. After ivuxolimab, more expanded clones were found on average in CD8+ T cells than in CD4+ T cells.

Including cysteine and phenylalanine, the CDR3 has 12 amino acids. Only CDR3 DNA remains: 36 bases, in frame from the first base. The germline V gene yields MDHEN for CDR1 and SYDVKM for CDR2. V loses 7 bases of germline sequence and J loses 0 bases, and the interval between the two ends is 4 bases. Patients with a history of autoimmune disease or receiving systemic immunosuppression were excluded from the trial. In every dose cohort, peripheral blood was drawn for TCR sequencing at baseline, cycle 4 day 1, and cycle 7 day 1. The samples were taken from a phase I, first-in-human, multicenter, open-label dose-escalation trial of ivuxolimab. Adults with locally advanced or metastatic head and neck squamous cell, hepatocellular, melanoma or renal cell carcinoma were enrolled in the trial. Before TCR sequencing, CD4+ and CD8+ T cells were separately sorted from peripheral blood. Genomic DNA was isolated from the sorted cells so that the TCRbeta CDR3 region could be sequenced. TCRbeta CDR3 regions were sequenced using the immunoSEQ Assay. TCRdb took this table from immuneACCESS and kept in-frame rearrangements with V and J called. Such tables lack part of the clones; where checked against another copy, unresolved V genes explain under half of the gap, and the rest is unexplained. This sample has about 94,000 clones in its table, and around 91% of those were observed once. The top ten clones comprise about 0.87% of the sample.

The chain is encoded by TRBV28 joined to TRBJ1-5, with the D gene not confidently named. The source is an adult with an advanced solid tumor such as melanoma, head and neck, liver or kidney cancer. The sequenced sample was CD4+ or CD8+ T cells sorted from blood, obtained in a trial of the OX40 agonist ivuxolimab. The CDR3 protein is CASKDSNQPQHF. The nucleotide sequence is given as TGTGCCAGCAAGGATAGCAATCAGCCCCAGCATTTT.